These 3 T cell receptor beta chains were sequenced from one sample in a study of multiple sclerosis patients with progressive multifocal leukoencephalopathy. Measured with immunoSEQ multiplex PCR; TCRdb has only the in-frame clones, and not every one. The data hold about 32,000 clones, with 90% to 95% observed a single time. Documented time point: before natalizumab initiation. Specimen: PBMCs. The source is a young man with multiple sclerosis.

This chain connects TRBV25-1 to TRBJ1-6; maybe TRBD1 (5 bases). CDR3 length: 14 residues. Germline V gene lookup returns CDR1 MGHDK and CDR2 SYGVNS. V lost 1 base and J lost 9, with 10 bases in between. CDR3 coding DNA: TGTGCCAGCAGTGAATTGGTCAGGGCTTCACCCCTCCACTTT. Residues: CASSELVRASPLHF.

The chain is built from TRBV30 and TRBJ1-1, with D tentatively TRBD1 (6 bases). V was pared by 4 bases and J by 6 bases, with 15 bases between. The CDR3 extends over 13 amino acids. Germline lookup yields CDR1 GTSNPN and CDR2 SVGIG (reference sequence). CDR3 region: CAWIKGGHPEAFF. As DNA, the CDR3 is TGTGCCTGGATCAAAGGGGGACACCCTGAAGCTTTCTTT. Full variable domain (outside the CDR3, taken from reference TRBV30 and TRBJ1-1): SQTIHQWPATLVQPVGSPLSLECTVEGTSNPNLYWYRQAAGRGLQLLFYSVGIGQISSEVPQNLSASRPQDRQFILSSKKLLLSDSGFYLCAWIKGGHPEAFFGQGTRLTVV.

J is TRBJ2-7 and V is TRBV7-2, with D hard to call. V was shortened by 3 bases and J by 7 bases, with 10 bases between the two germline ends. Germline V CDR1 and CDR2: SGHTA, FQGNSA. The CDR3 spans 12 residues. CDR3 amino acids: CASSLGSREQYF. The CDR3 DNA reads TGTGCCAGCAGCTTGGGGTCTAGGGAGCAGTACTTC.